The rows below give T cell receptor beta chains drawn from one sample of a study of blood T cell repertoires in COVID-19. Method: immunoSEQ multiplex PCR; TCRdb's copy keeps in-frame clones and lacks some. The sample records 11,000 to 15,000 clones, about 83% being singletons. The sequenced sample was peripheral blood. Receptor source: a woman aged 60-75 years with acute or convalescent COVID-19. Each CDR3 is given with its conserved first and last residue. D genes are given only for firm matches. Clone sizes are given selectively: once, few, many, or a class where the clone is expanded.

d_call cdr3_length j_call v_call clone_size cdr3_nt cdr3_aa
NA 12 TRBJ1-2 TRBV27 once TGTGCCAGCAGTGACAGGAGTTATGGCTACACCTTC CASSDRSYGYTF
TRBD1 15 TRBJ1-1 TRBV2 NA TGTGCCAGCAGATCGACAGGGGGCGGTTTAACTGAAGCTTTCTTT CASRSTGGGLTEAFF
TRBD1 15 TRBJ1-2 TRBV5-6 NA TGTGCCAGCAGCTTGGTGGGGGGGACAGGCTATGGCTACACCTTC CASSLVGGTGYGYTF
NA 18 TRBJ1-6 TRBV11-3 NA TGTGCCAGCAGCTTAGATGCTGAGGGCGGGCGGTATAATTCACCCCTCCACTTT CASSLDAEGGRYNSPLHF
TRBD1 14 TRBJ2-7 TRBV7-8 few TGTGCCAGCAGTCTCGGGACAGGGGGCAGAGAGCAGTACTTC CASSLGTGGREQYF
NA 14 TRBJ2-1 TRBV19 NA TGTGCCAGTAGTATAGAAAGGACTGGTAATGAGCAGTTCTTC CASSIERTGNEQFF
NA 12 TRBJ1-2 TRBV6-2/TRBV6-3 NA TGTGCCAGCAGTGGAGTAGACTATGGCTACACCTTC CASSGVDYGYTF
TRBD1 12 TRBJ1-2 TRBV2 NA TGTGCCAGCCGACAGGGTAACTATGGCTACACCTTC CASRQGNYGYTF
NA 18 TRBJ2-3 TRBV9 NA TGTGCCAGCAGCGGAGGGACGGCCGGAGGAGGGGCCACAGATACGCAGTATTTT CASSGGTAGGGATDTQYF
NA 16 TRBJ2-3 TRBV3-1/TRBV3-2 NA TGTGCCAGCAGCCAAGGTCGCGCGCCTAGCACGGATACGCAGTATTTT CASSQGRAPSTDTQYF
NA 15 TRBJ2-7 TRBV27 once TGTGCCAGCAGTTTCTCCAATTGGGGGCACTACGAGCAGTACTTC CASSFSNWGHYEQYF
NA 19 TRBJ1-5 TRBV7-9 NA TGTGCCAGCAGCTTAGGCCCCGACAGGCCGCCGGCGGGCAATCAGCCCCAGCATTTT CASSLGPDRPPAGNQPQHF